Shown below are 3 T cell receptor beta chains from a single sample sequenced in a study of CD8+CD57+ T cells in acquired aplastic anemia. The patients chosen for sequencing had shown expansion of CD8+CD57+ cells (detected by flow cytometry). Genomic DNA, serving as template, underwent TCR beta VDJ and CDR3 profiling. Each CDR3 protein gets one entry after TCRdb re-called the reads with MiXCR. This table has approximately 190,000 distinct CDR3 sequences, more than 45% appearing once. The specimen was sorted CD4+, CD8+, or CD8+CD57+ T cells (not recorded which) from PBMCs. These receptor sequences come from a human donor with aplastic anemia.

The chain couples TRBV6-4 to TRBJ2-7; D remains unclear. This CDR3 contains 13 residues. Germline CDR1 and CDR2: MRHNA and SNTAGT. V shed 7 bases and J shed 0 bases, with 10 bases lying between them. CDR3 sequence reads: CASTPRSSYEQYF. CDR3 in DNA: TGTGCCAGCACCCCAAGGAGCTCCTACGAGCAGTACTTC.

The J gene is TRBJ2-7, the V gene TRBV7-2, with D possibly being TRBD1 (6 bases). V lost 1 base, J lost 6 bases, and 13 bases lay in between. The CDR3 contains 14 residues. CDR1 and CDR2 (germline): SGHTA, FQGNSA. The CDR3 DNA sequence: TGTGCCAGCAGCTTAGGCAGGGGCGTTGGCGAGCAGTACTTC. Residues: CASSLGRGVGEQYF.

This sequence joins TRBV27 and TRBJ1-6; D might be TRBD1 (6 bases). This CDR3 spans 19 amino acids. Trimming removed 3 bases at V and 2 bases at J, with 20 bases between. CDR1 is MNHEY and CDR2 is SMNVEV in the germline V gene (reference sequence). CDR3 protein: CASSFRPTGRVAYNSPLHF. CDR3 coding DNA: TGTGCCAGCAGTTTTCGCCCCACAGGGAGGGTGGCCTATAATTCACCCCTCCACTTT.